This TCR beta chain was recovered during a study of beta chain features in type 1 diabetes. Notes on the study in general: Across patients, naive, central memory and Treg TCRB repertoires exhibited apparently greater similarity than was observed across healthy donors. A moderate, significant TCRB CDR3 shortening appeared in type 1 diabetes across four CD4+ subsets.

cDNA synthesis used the whole RNA isolate, giving expressed TCRB sequences. The table came from immunoSEQ multiplex PCR; TCRdb's copy has only in-frame clones and leaves some out. The sample comprises 50,000 or so clones, under 45% of which are singletons, and less than 1.5% rests with the top ten. A few counts support this clone. The antigen is unknown. The sample comprised Tregs from blood. This receptor was taken from a man aged 25 to 40 with type 1 diabetes.

The CDR3 loop reads CASSSRTGRGGYYTF. The CDR3 region has the DNA TGTGCCAGCAGTTCCCGGACAGGGAGGGGGGGATACTACACCTTC. J is TRBJ1-2 and V is TRBV27, with 8 bases that match TRBD1. The CDR3 runs to 15 residues. The ends lost 4 bases at V and 10 bases at J; junction bases unmatched: 14. Germline V gives CDR1 MNHEY, CDR2 SMNVEV (reference sequence).